The 22 T cell receptor beta chains reported below all come from one sample, sequenced in a study of post-analysis software for immune sequencing data. Study-level points and caveats: When patients were compared with controls, a handful of TRBV segments were more frequent, TRBV5-6, TRBV5-1 and TRBV20-1 among them.

These receptors' antigens are unknown. Unique molecular identifiers had been added to the TCR beta cDNA libraries. MiXCR was run by TCRdb on the PCR reads, yielding one entry per CDR3 protein. The sample carries about 770,000 distinct CDR3 sequences, 40% to 55% recorded once. Sequenced sample: blood. The receptors were gathered from a girl aged 5 to 17 with multiple sclerosis.

V gene TRBV20-1 combines with J gene TRBJ2-1, with TRBD2 as a possible D gene (6 bases). Germline CDR1 reads DFQATT; CDR2 reads SNEGSKA (reference sequence). The CDR3 covers 14 residues. Trimming took 6 bases from V and 3 from J, leaving 15 bases between them. CDR3 DNA: TGCAGTGCCCGTCGGGGACTGGGCTACAATGAGCAGTTCTTC. It encodes CSARRGLGYNEQFF.

The chain combines TRBV29-1 with TRBJ2-7, with D possibly being TRBD2 (6 bases). V was cut by 4 bases and J by 3 bases, with 13 bases left in between. Germline CDR1 reads SQVTM; CDR2 reads ANQGSEA. The CDR3 is 13 residues long. CDR3 region: CSVAGGFGYEQYF. CDR3 DNA: TGCAGCGTTGCTGGAGGGTTTGGCTACGAGCAGTACTTC.

The gene calls are TRBV9 and TRBJ2-1, with D perhaps given as TRBD1 or TRBD2 (5 bases each). The germline CDR1 and CDR2 sequences are SGDLS and YYNGEE. V lost 4 bases, J lost 8 bases, and 16 bases lay in between. The CDR3 extends over 14 amino acids. The CDR3 nucleotides are TGTGCCAGCAGCATGACGGGGCGAAATGATGAGCAGTTCTTC. Protein: CASSMTGRNDEQFF. The full variable domain, in which reference TRBV9 and TRBJ2-1 provide the parts outside the CDR3, is DSGVTQTPKHLITATGQRVTLRCSPRSGDLSVYWYQQSLDQGLQFLIQYYNGEERAKGNILERFSAQQFPDLHSELNLSSLELGDSALYFCASSMTGRNDEQFFGPGTRLTVL.

This clonotype came up a few times. DNA for the CDR3: TGTGCCAGCAGCTTGCAGTTTTCTGGGGCCAACGTCCTGACTTTC. The encoded protein is CASSLQFSGANVLTF. The rearrangement uses TRBV7-9 and TRBJ2-6; no clear D. The CDR3 runs to 15 residues. Per germline, CDR1 SEHNR and CDR2 FQNEAQ (reference sequence). With 3 bases removed from V and 1 base from J, the gap between germline ends came to 7 bases.

The chain couples TRBV20-1 to TRBJ2-5; 8 nucleotides align to TRBD2. The CDR3 sequence is 13 residues long. The germline V gene encodes CDR1 DFQATT and CDR2 SNEGSKA (reference sequence). V shed 5 bases, J shed 5 bases, and the junction held 7 bases outside the gene matches. Written as DNA, the CDR3 is TGCAGTGCTCCAGGGACGGGGGGGGAGACCCAGTACTTC. Protein product: CSAPGTGGETQYF.

This sequence joins TRBV7-8 and TRBJ2-1; 7 nucleotides match TRBD2. CDR3 length: 16 amino acids. Trimming took 4 bases from V and 0 from J; bases not matched to a gene: 6. The germline CDR1 and CDR2 sequences are SGHVS and FQNEAQ. CDR3 residues: CASSSTSANSYNEQFF. As DNA, the CDR3 is TGTGCCAGCAGCTCAACTAGCGCGAACTCCTACAATGAGCAGTTCTTC.

The chain links TRBV7-2 to TRBJ2-5, with 10 positions matching TRBD2. J was trimmed by 3 bases and V by 5 bases; bases with no gene match: 18. The CDR3 totals 19 residues. Germline-derived CDR1 and CDR2 are SGHTA and FQGNSA. In DNA form, the CDR3 reads TGTGCCAGCAGCCTAGGACTAGCGGCTGTACAACCCGTAAAAGAGACCCAGTACTTC. The encoded protein is CASSLGLAAVQPVKETQYF.

The chain couples TRBV25-1 to TRBJ2-6; D is possibly TRBD1 or TRBD2 (6 bases each). With 1 base removed from V and 2 bases from J, the gap between germline ends came to 9 bases. There are 16 residues in the CDR3. Germline V gene lookup returns CDR1 MGHDK and CDR2 SYGVNS. CDR3 protein: CASSELRGAGANVLTF. The CDR3 DNA reads TGTGCCAGCAGTGAATTAAGGGGGGCTGGGGCCAACGTCCTGACTTTC.

This clonotype was seen more than once but under ten times. J is TRBJ2-5 and V is TRBV9, with 10 bases identical to TRBD2. The CDR3 covers 16 residues. In germline, CDR1 is SGDLS, CDR2 YYNGEE. V was pared by 1 base and J by 3 bases, with 6 bases of the junction left unmatched. CDR3 nucleotides: TGTGCCAGCAGCGTATCATCGGGACTAGCGAAAGAGACCCAGTACTTC. Protein sequence: CASSVSSGLAKETQYF.

V is TRBV6-6 and J is TRBJ2-5; a possible D gene is TRBD1 (5 bases). Deletions cut 6 bases from V and 3 bases from J, with 14 bases between. CDR1 is MNHNY, CDR2 SVGAGI, per germline (reference sequence). This CDR3 has 14 amino acids. As DNA, the CDR3 is TGTGCCAGCAGCCGAGAGCAAGGGGAAGAGACCCAGTACTTC. This codes for CASSREQGEETQYF.

In nucleotides, the CDR3 is TGTGCCAGCAGTTTCCGGACAGGGGTATCCTACGAGCAGTACTTC. Its translation: CASSFRTGVSYEQYF. The chain couples TRBV27 to TRBJ2-7; 9 nucleotides align to TRBD1. This CDR3 spans 15 amino acids. Germline CDR1 MNHEY, CDR2 SMNVEV (reference sequence). The V segment lost 3 bases and the J segment 1 base; nucleotides outside the gene matches: 4.

This clonotype was found a few times. The chain is built from TRBV20-1 and TRBJ2-4; TRBD2 matches at 12 bases. There are 16 residues in the CDR3. V shed 5 bases, J shed 0 bases, and the junction held 5 bases outside the gene matches. Germline CDR1 is DFQATT and CDR2 is SNEGSKA (reference sequence). The chain's CDR3 is CSALAGGRLAKNIQYF. The CDR3 region has the DNA TGCAGTGCTCTAGCGGGAGGGCGGCTAGCCAAAAACATTCAGTACTTC.

This clonotype was found a few times. The chain uses TRBV6-5 and TRBJ1-2, with a tentative D call TRBD1 (6 bases). This CDR3 has 15 amino acids. CDR1 and CDR2 (germline): MNHEY, SVGAGI. Trimming stripped 6 bases from V and 7 bases from J, with 21 bases between. CDR3 sequence reads: CASRPPSGGALGYTF. DNA of the CDR3: TGTGCCAGCAGGCCGCCCTCCGGGGGCGCACTTGGCTACACCTTC.

The chain couples TRBV7-2 to TRBJ2-7, with 8 positions matching TRBD2. Germline V CDR1 and CDR2: SGHTA, FQGNSA. With V trimmed by 8 bases and J by 6 bases, 18 bases remained unmatched. The CDR3 is made up of 16 amino acids. The DNA of the CDR3 is TGTGCCAGCTCTCTCTTTAGCGGGGTCCCTGTTGTCGAGCAGTACTTC. It yields the protein CASSLFSGVPVVEQYF.

This rearrangement joins TRBV12-3 or TRBV12-4 to TRBJ2-7, with 9 bases fitting TRBD2. The DNA matches TRBJ2-1 better at its end, which makes the J call doubtful. This CDR3 is built from 15 residues. CDR3 sequence reads: CASSSISGRADEQFF. CDR3 in DNA: TGTGCCAGCAGTTCCATTAGCGGGAGAGCAGATGAGCAGTTCTTC.

V and J are TRBV7-6 and TRBJ2-7; 10 bases map to TRBD2. This CDR3 has 16 residues. Looked up from germline, CDR1 is SGHVS and CDR2 is FNYEAQ. Trimming removed 1 base from V and 7 bases from J; junction bases left unmatched: 10. CDR3 DNA: TGTGCCAGCAGCTTAGATGCGAGTAGCGGGAGGACTGAGCAGTACTTC. It yields the protein CASSLDASSGRTEQYF. The full variable domain, rest sourced from reference TRBV7-6 and TRBJ2-7, is GAGVSQSPRYKVTKRGQDVALRCDPISGHVSLYWYRQALGQGPEFLTYFNYEAQQDKSGLPNDRFSAERPEGSISTLTIQRTEQRDSAMYRCASSLDASSGRTEQYFGPGTRLTVT.

The chain joins TRBV12-3 or TRBV12-4 to TRBJ1-1; D may be TRBD1 (5 bases). Trimming removed 4 bases at V and 0 bases at J, with 18 bases between. The CDR3 sequence is 17 residues long. CDR3 in amino acids: CASSSSSAGPLNTEAFF. The CDR3 DNA sequence: TGTGCCAGCAGTTCCTCCTCGGCAGGGCCTCTGAACACTGAAGCTTTCTTT.

This clonotype has a handful of counts. The chain links TRBV11-2 to TRBJ2-3; 9 bases fit TRBD2. Germline CDR1 reads SGHAT; CDR2 reads FQNNGV. V shed 3 bases, J shed 8 bases, and the junction held 12 bases outside the gene matches. CDR3 size: 16 residues. For the CDR3, the DNA is TGTGCCAGCAGCTTCAGTGGCGCGGGAGGGCCGGGTACGCAGTATTTT. Amino acid sequence: CASSFSGAGGPGTQYF.

This chain joins TRBV10-3 and TRBJ2-1, with D hard to call. CDR3 size: 15 residues. The V gene's germline CDR1 is ENHRY and CDR2 SYGVKD. V was trimmed by 3 bases and J by 5 bases, leaving 14 bases between them. Here the CDR3 DNA reads TGTGCCATCAGTGATACACAGCGCCCCGACAATGAGCAGTTCTTC. Amino acids: CAISDTQRPDNEQFF.

The rearrangement links TRBV7-2 to TRBJ2-5; D gene unclear. The V end lost 0 bases, the J end lost 6 bases, and 5 bases lay between the germline ends. This CDR3 region has 12 residues. The germline CDR1 and CDR2 sequences are SGHTA and FQGNSA. The CDR3 DNA reads TGTGCCAGCAGCTTAGCCACCCAGACCCAGTACTTC. Amino acid sequence: CASSLATQTQYF.

This sequence joins TRBV7-6 and TRBJ2-1; D perhaps matches TRBD2 (6 bases). CDR1 is SGHVS, CDR2 FNYEAQ, per germline. The CDR3 loop spans 14 amino acids. The V and J ends lost 4 bases and 6 bases respectively, with 13 bases between them. Here the CDR3 DNA reads TGTGCCAGCAGCTCTCGGGACTTAGGCAATGAGCAGTTCTTC. Translated: CASSSRDLGNEQFF.

This clonotype was detected only a few times. This chain links TRBV28 with TRBJ2-4; 8 bases fit TRBD2. V lost 6 bases and J lost 6; bases outside the gene matches: 10. Looked up from germline, CDR1 is MDHEN and CDR2 is SYDVKM. CDR3 length: 15 residues. CDR3 protein: CASSHRGGAVNIQYF. The CDR3 DNA reads TGTGCCAGCAGCCACCGGGGGGGTGCGGTAAACATTCAGTACTTC.